The clone carrying this T cell receptor (beta chain) is termed large. The data derive from a study of T cell repertoires in aging, cancer and after chemotherapy. Study-wide background: The whole study produced a dataset of some 10 million TCR reads.

A mixed TRB-A/B primer pool amplified rearranged TRB by multiplex touch-down PCR. TCRdb called the multiplex PCR reads again in MiXCR, with one record for every CDR3 protein. Of 2,500 to 3,500 distinct CDR3 sequences in the sample, approximately 31% were seen once. TCR beta rearrangements were amplified from peripheral blood genomic DNA. The receptor's source is a human donor with a solid tumor. Material for sequencing was blood.

CDR3 sequence: CASRNEYSGNTIYF. As DNA, the CDR3 is TGTGCCAGCAGAAATGAATACTCTGGAAACACCATATATTTT. This rearrangement joins TRBV6-5 to TRBJ1-3; no reliable D call. Germline V CDR1 and CDR2: MNHEY, SVGAGI. The CDR3 is made up of 14 amino acids. Trimming took off 6 bases at V and 0 bases at J, with 9 bases between the two ends.